Shown below are 25 T cell receptor beta chains from a single sample sequenced in a study of blood T cell repertoires in COVID-19. Measured with immunoSEQ multiplex PCR; TCRdb has only the in-frame clones, and not every one. The table lists 90,000 or so clones, about 85% of them singletons, with 3.5% to 4% in the top ten. Sequencing used peripheral blood. The receptors originated from a man between 60 and 75 years old with acute or convalescent COVID-19.

V gene TRBV11-3 combines with J gene TRBJ1-6; 9 positions match TRBD1. Germline V gives CDR1 SGHNT, CDR2 YENEEA. The CDR3 sequence is 14 residues long. The ends lost 4 bases at V and 9 bases at J; junction bases unmatched: 4. The CDR3 here is CASSSGTGSSPLHF. As DNA, the CDR3 is TGTGCCAGCAGCTCCGGGACAGGGAGTTCACCCCTCCACTTT.

This chain links TRBV23-1 with TRBJ1-1; D ambiguous. TRBV23-1 is treated as an ORF (open reading frame) with a function not yet certain. With 4 bases removed from V and 7 bases from J, the gap between germline ends came to 4 bases. This CDR3 has 10 residues. CDR3 sequence: CASSLHEAFF. CDR3 DNA: TGCGCCAGCAGTCTTCATGAAGCTTTCTTT.

The V call is TRBV7-2, the J call TRBJ2-2, with D unclear. From germline, CDR1 is SGHTA and CDR2 FQGNSA. V gave up 5 bases and J gave up 7 bases, with 5 bases separating them. This CDR3 is 11 amino acids long. CDR3 nucleotides: TGTGCCAGCAGCCCACACGGGGAGCTGTTTTTT. This codes for CASSPHGELFF.

Worth noting for this clone: A read error may explain this, as a much larger clone is one base away. This chain joins TRBV6-6 and TRBJ1-5; D not certain. The CDR3 length is 12 residues. Germline CDR1 MNHNY, CDR2 SVGAGI (reference sequence). V was trimmed by 2 bases and J by 4 bases, leaving 3 bases between them. The CDR3 region has the DNA TGTGCCAGCAGTTACCAGAATCAGCCCCAGCATTTT. This translates into CASSYQNQPQHF.

The gene calls are TRBV7-6 and TRBJ1-4, with a possible D match to TRBD1 (6 bases). CDR1 is SGHVS, CDR2 FNYEAQ, per germline. The ends were cut back, 3 bases at V and 8 bases at J, with 13 bases in the middle. This CDR3 comprises 14 residues. The CDR3 loop reads CASSLGGAEEKLFF. CDR3 DNA: TGTGCCAGCAGCTTGGGGGGGGCGGAGGAAAAACTGTTTTTT.

This chain links TRBV4-1 with TRBJ1-3; D gene ambiguous. Germline-derived CDR1 and CDR2 are MGHRA and YSYEKL. V lost 4 bases, J lost 4 bases, and 5 bases lay in between. This CDR3 spans 12 amino acids. As DNA, the CDR3 is TGCGCCAGCAGCCGAGTCGGAAACACCATATATTTT. It specifies CASSRVGNTIYF.

The sample holds one count of this clone. The gene calls are TRBV27 and TRBJ2-3; the D gene is possibly TRBD2 (5 bases). Germline V gene lookup returns CDR1 MNHEY and CDR2 SMNVEV (reference sequence). The CDR3 extends over 16 amino acids. V was trimmed by 6 bases and J by 3 bases, leaving 19 bases between them. CDR3 bases: TGTGCCAGCAGCATAAGCCGCGAGGGTGGAACAGATACGCAGTATTTT. It specifies CASSISREGGTDTQYF.

The genes are TRBV29-1 and TRBJ2-1; 12 bases are shared with TRBD2. The germline gives CDR1 SQVTM, CDR2 ANQGSEA. This CDR3 is 14 amino acids long. Losses at the gene ends were 6 bases for V and 7 bases for J; bases not matched to a gene: 7. The CDR3 nucleotides read TGCAGCGTCGCGACTAGCGGGGGAGCAAATGAGCAGTTCTTC. Translating it yields CSVATSGGANEQFF.

This chain links TRBV19 with TRBJ2-5; TRBD2 agrees at 7 bases. The CDR3 has 14 residues. With V trimmed by 3 bases and J by 4 bases, 5 bases remained unmatched. CDR1 is LNHDA and CDR2 is SQIVND in the germline V gene (reference sequence). The CDR3 DNA sequence: TGTGCCAGTAGTATGAGGGCTAGCGGAGAGACCCAGTACTTC. Its protein product is CASSMRASGETQYF.

The chain employs TRBV5-6 and TRBJ1-3; TRBD1 matches at 7 bases. Germline V CDR1 and CDR2: SGHDT, YYEEEE. This CDR3 has 17 amino acids. J was trimmed by 1 base and V by 1 base; bases with no gene match: 8. In DNA, the CDR3 is TGTGCCAGCAGCTTGACCGGGACAGCGATGTCTGGAAACACCATATATTTT. Protein: CASSLTGTAMSGNTIYF.

The DNA for the CDR3 is TGTGCCAGTAGTGAGGCTGTGAACACTGAAGCTTTCTTT. This sequence encodes CASSEAVNTEAFF. V usage is TRBV19 and J usage is TRBJ1-1, with no clear D. With 5 bases removed from V and 0 bases from J, the gap between germline ends came to 7 bases. This CDR3 spans 13 amino acids. Per germline, CDR1 LNHDA and CDR2 SQIVND (reference sequence).

The chain employs TRBV6-5 and TRBJ1-2; 7 nucleotides match TRBD1. The CDR3 spans 14 residues. The J segment lost 4 bases and the V segment lost 0 bases, leaving 2 bases of the junction unmatched. Looked up from germline, CDR1 is MNHEY and CDR2 is SVGAGI. CDR3 residues: CASSYSDRTYGYTF. CDR3 bases: TGTGCCAGCAGTTACTCGGACAGGACCTATGGCTACACCTTC.

The chain employs TRBV5-1 and TRBJ2-1, with 8 bases lining up with TRBD2. CDR1 SGHRS and CDR2 YFSETQ come from the germline V gene. V was pared by 0 bases and J by 0 bases, with 2 bases of the junction left unmatched. The CDR3 extends over 16 amino acids. The CDR3 DNA is TGCGCCAGCAGCTTGGCCGGGACTAGCTCCTACAATGAGCAGTTCTTC. It translates to CASSLAGTSSYNEQFF.

The CDR3 is CASSLRQTREQYF. Here the CDR3 DNA reads TGTGCCAGCAGCTTGAGACAAACCCGCGAGCAGTACTTC. The chain couples TRBV5-4 to TRBJ2-7, with D hard to call. The CDR3 extends over 13 amino acids. The germline gives CDR1 SGHNT, CDR2 YYREEE (reference sequence). V was clipped by 1 base and J by 6 bases, with 11 bases between them.

The genes are TRBV19 and TRBJ2-7, with D perhaps TRBD1 (5 bases). The CDR3 has 12 residues. From germline, CDR1 is LNHDA and CDR2 SQIVND (reference sequence). V lost 6 bases to trimming and J lost 6 bases, with 12 bases between them. The CDR3 region has the DNA TGTGCCAGTAGCGTAGGGGTTGGCGAGCAGTACTTC. It is translated as CASSVGVGEQYF.

The CDR3 DNA is TGTGCCAGCAGCGTTACAGGGGGCAATCAGCCCCAGCATTTT. As protein: CASSVTGGNQPQHF. V usage is TRBV9 and J usage is TRBJ1-5, with 7 bases that match TRBD1. This CDR3 region has 14 residues. V lost 2 bases, J lost 2 bases, and 1 base stayed unmatched. Germline V gene data show CDR1 as SGDLS and CDR2 as YYNGEE.

This chain connects TRBV6-6 to TRBJ1-5; no definite D call. The CDR3 spans 12 residues. V lost 0 bases and J lost 7, with 4 bases in between. Germline lookup yields CDR1 MNHNY and CDR2 SVGAGI (reference sequence). DNA for the CDR3: TGTGCCAGCAGTTACTCGAGACAGCCCCAGCATTTT. It encodes CASSYSRQPQHF.

The chain employs TRBV6-5 and TRBJ2-1, with D possibly TRBD2 on 6 matching bases. This CDR3 comprises 15 residues. The V end lost 5 bases, the J end lost 3 bases, and 14 bases lay between the germline ends. Germline assignment: CDR1 MNHEY and CDR2 SVGAGI. CDR3 nucleotides: TGTGCCAGCAGTATATCGGGACTCGACTACAATGAGCAGTTCTTC. Residues: CASSISGLDYNEQFF.

The rearrangement uses TRBV11-3 and TRBJ2-1, with 7 nucleotides matching TRBD1. Trimming took 3 bases from V and 5 from J; bases not matched to a gene: 7. CDR1 SGHNT and CDR2 YENEEA come from the germline V gene. The CDR3 has 15 amino acids. This chain's CDR3 is CASSFEGGWNNEQFF. DNA for the CDR3: TGTGCCAGCAGCTTTGAAGGGGGCTGGAACAATGAGCAGTTCTTC.

This chain uses TRBV7-3 with TRBJ1-1, with D perhaps TRBD1 (6 bases). The V gene lost 0 bases and the J gene lost 4 bases, with 15 bases spanning the gap. CDR1 is SGHTA and CDR2 is FQGTGA in the germline V gene. The CDR3 runs 16 residues. CDR3 sequence reads: CASSLTSGTKGTEAFF. The CDR3 coding sequence is TGTGCCAGCAGCTTAACTAGCGGGACAAAAGGCACTGAAGCTTTCTTT. Complete variable domain (other parts from reference TRBV7-3 and TRBJ1-1): GAGVSQTPSNKVTEKGKYVELRCDPISGHTALYWYRQSLGQGPEFLIYFQGTGAADDSGLPNDRFFAVRPEGSVSTLKIQRTERGDSAVYLCASSLTSGTKGTEAFFGQGTRLTVV.

The chain couples TRBV6-5 to TRBJ2-7; 11 nucleotides agree with TRBD2. CDR3 length: 16 residues. CDR1 is MNHEY and CDR2 is SVGAGI in the germline V gene. The junction had 3 bases not matched to a gene; V was cut back by 2 bases and J by 0 bases. Written as DNA, the CDR3 is TGTGCCAGCAGTTACCGGACTAGCGGGCTCTCCTACGAGCAGTACTTC. The encoded protein is CASSYRTSGLSYEQYF.

The chain recombines TRBV5-4 with TRBJ2-1, with 8 nucleotides matching TRBD2. CDR3 length equals 16 residues. Trimming removed 4 bases from V and 3 bases from J; junction bases left unmatched: 9. CDR1 is SGHNT, CDR2 YYREEE, per germline (reference sequence). The CDR3 loop is CASSPTGTRIYNEQFF. The CDR3 DNA is TGTGCCAGCAGCCCTACCGGGACTAGGATCTACAATGAGCAGTTCTTC.

The chain is built from TRBV4-2 and TRBJ1-2; the match to TRBD1 covers 8 bases. Germline V CDR1 and CDR2: LGHNA, YNFKEQ. The CDR3 extends over 15 amino acids. V lost 4 bases to trimming and J lost 4 bases; unmatched junction nucleotides: 8. This CDR3 reads CASSPPDRVFYGYTF. In DNA form, the CDR3 reads TGTGCCAGCAGCCCCCCGGACAGGGTTTTCTATGGCTACACCTTC.

This chain links TRBV4-3 with TRBJ1-2; 9 bases are shared with TRBD1. Unmatched junction bases numbered 16, after V lost 6 bases and J lost 5 bases. CDR3 length equals 17 residues. CDR1 is LGHNA, CDR2 YSLEER, per germline. The CDR3 coding sequence is TGCGCCAGCAGGCCCGGAGTCGGGACAGGGACTTCTTATGGCTACACCTTC. It yields the protein CASRPGVGTGTSYGYTF.

The rearrangement uses TRBV30 and TRBJ1-2, with D unresolved. The germline gives CDR1 GTSNPN, CDR2 SVGIG (reference sequence). The CDR3 is made up of 11 amino acids. V was shortened by 0 bases and J by 8 bases, with 7 bases between the two germline ends. CDR3 sequence (DNA): TGTGCCTGGAGTGTAGGAGGGGGCTACACCTTC. Protein product: CAWSVGGGYTF.